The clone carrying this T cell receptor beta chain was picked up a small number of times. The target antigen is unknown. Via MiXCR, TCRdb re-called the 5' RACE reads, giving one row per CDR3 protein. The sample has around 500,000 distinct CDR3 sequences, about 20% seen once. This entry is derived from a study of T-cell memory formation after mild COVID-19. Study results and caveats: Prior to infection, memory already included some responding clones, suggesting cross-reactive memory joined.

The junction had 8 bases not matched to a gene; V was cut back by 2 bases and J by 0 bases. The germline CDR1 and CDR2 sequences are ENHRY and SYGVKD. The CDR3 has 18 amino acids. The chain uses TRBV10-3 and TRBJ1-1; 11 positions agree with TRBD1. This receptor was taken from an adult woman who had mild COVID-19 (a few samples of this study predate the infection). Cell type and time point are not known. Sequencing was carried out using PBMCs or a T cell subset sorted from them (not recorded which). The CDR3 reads CAISERRDRGFMNTEAFF. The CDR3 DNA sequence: TGTGCCATCAGTGAGCGCCGGGACAGGGGGTTCATGAACACTGAAGCTTTCTTT.